This TCR beta chain is drawn from a study of blood T cell repertoires in COVID-19 (TCRdb year 2020). Study-level background: Samples from collaborators originated in the United States, Italy and Spain and spanned both the acute and convalescent phases of COVID-19. The material from the prospective study consisted of cDNA or gDNA derived from T cells, B-cell-depleted T cells, or PBMCs. Subjects who had been exposed to COVID-19, were actively infected with it, or had recovered from it provided the deeply sampled blood TCRbeta repertoires that made up the dataset. The repertoires were released in a freely available public database intended as a resource for research on the immune response to SARS-CoV-2. Samples came from the ongoing ImmuneRACE study (first 160 participants) plus 1,254 subjects from 6 global collaborators. Nearly every sample came with metadata listing a de-identified subject ID, COVID-19 status, age in years and sex. Where available, HLA class I and class II types were taken from metadata supplied by the sample provider and were not determined by assay-based typing. The paper as a whole reports these results and caveats: The amount of clinical and demographic metadata varied by source and participant and was provided uncurated.

V is cut back by 5 bases and J by 7 bases, with 11 bases in the junction unmatched. Spanning cysteine to phenylalanine, the CDR3 consists of 15 amino acids. Only the CDR3 region is kept as DNA, spanning 45 bases read in frame from base 1. From a lookup of the germline V gene (reference sequence), CDR1 and CDR2 are LNHDA and SQIVND. The collaborating institutions used their own protocols to collect whole blood in K2EDTA tubes. Collaborator samples were shipped for TCRbeta analysis as frozen whole blood, isolated PBMCs, or DNA extracted from either sample type. The immunoSEQ Assay, a bias-controlled multiplex PCR, was used to amplify TCRbeta CDR3 regions from genomic DNA. The original methods were these. The number of nucleated cells in each sample was estimated by amplification of reference gene primers within the assay. To quantify the absolute abundance of each unique TCRbeta CDR3 rearrangement, sequence reads were collapsed and filtered. For each sample, productive Simpson clonality was calculated by taking the square root of Simpson's diversity index across productive rearrangements. TCRdb provides this immuneACCESS table in a form limited to in-frame rearrangements. Some clones are lacking; in checked studies, under half of them reflect an unresolved V gene, and why the rest are absent is not known. V and J calls and clone size are those listed in that table; D and trimming were worked out from the DNA. In this sample the table shows tens of thousands of clones, more than 75% of which occur a single time. 8.4% of the sample goes to the ten largest clones.

As to this clone: What antigen it recognizes has not been identified. No base quality values were provided; no much bigger clone lies one nucleotide off.

What was sequenced was peripheral blood. This TCR was recovered from a man aged 65-85 years with active or convalescent COVID-19. This chain joins TRBV19 to TRBJ1-1, with 9 bases in between that match TRBD1. The DNA is as follows: TGTGCCAGTAGTCCCCGGGACAGGGCTACGATTGAAGCTTTCTTT. This yields the protein CASSPRDRATIEAFF.